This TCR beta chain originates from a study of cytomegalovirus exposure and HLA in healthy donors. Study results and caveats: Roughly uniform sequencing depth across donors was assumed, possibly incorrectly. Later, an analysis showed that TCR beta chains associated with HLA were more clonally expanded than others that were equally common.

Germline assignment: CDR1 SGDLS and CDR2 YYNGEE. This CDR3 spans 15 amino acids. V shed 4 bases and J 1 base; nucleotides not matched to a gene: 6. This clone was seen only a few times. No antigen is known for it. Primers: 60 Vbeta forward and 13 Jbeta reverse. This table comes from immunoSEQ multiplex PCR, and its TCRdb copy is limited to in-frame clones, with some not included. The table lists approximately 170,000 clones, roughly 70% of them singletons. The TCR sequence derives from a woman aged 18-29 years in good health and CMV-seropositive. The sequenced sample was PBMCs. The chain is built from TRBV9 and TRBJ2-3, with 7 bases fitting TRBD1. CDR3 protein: CASSSRQGGTDTQYF. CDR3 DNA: TGTGCCAGCAGCTCCCGACAGGGAGGCACAGATACGCAGTATTTT.